This T cell receptor (beta chain) was observed in a study of cytomegalovirus exposure and HLA in healthy donors. Germline V gene sequence: CDR1 WSHSY, CDR2 SAAADI. V was pared by 0 bases and J by 14 bases, with 3 bases of the junction left unmatched. The CDR3 sequence is 13 residues long. The study's findings and limits: Sequencing depth roughly uniform across donors was assumed in presence/absence analyses. Later analysis identified a missense DCLRE1C variant that was linked to TCR beta V- and J-gene trimming. A likely sequencing artifact accounted for one observed cluster of highly shared sequence variants. Researchers reported from a later analysis that most CMV-associated TCR beta chains appeared HLA-restricted.

As regards this clone: Its target is not known.

The PCR made use of 60 Vbeta and 13 Jbeta primers. Sequenced by immunoSEQ multiplex PCR; TCRdb stores in-frame clones only, minus some. The sample includes more than 80,000 clones, about four fifths of them seen just once. This sequence joins TRBV10-2 and TRBJ2-1, with TRBD2 matching over 11 bases. Sequenced input: PBMCs. The source is a female donor in good health and CMV-seropositive. CDR3 bases: TGCGCCAGCAGTGAGTCGTTAGCGGGAGGGAAGTTCTTC. Translated: CASSESLAGGKFF.